A selection of T cell receptor beta chains follows, all from one sample in a study of cytotoxic CD8 clonotypes in ibrutinib-treated CLL. TCRdb's table, derived via immunoSEQ multiplex PCR, lists solely in-frame clones and lacks some. The repertoire has nearly 15,000 clones, over 60% of them found once; the top ten carry roughly 12%. The source material was PBMCs, sampled before ibrutinib treatment. The receptor source for this set is a human donor with chronic lymphocytic leukemia. The CDR3 runs from the conserved cysteine through the conserved F or W. Fields, in order: CDR3 length, J gene, clone size, D gene, V gene, CDR3 DNA, CDR3 protein. The D gene is left open where the match is weak. Not every row has a clone size; where given, it reads once, few, many or a size class.

>14|TRBJ2-7|-|-|TRBV5-5
TGTGCCAGCAGCTTGACGGTCAGCTCCTACGAGCAGTACTTC
CASSLTVSSYEQYF
>14|TRBJ1-5|few|-|TRBV19
TGTGCCAGTAGTCCCCGCCCCCGGCGGCAGCCCCAGCATTTT
CASSPRPRRQPQHF
>12|TRBJ1-5|few|-|TRBV10-3
TGTGCCATCAGCTCCAATGGACAGCCCCAGCATTTT
CAISSNGQPQHF
>17|TRBJ2-3|few|TRBD2|TRBV27
TGTGCCAGCAGTTGGACTAGCGGGAGCTTAATCACAGATACGCAGTATTTT
CASSWTSGSLITDTQYF
>12|TRBJ2-5|-|-|TRBV18
TGTGCCAGCTCACCAAGCCAAGAGACCCAGTACTTC
CASSPSQETQYF
>16|TRBJ1-1|once|-|TRBV19
TGTGCCAGTAGTGAGCGGGGAGGCCTCATGAACACTGAAGCTTTCTTT
CASSERGGLMNTEAFF
>14|TRBJ2-5|few|-|TRBV7-9
TGTGCCAGCAGTAATAGTCTCTTGTGGGAGACCCAGTACTTC
CASSNSLLWETQYF
>15|TRBJ2-1|few|TRBD2|TRBV5-1
TGCGCCAGCAGCCCACTAGCGGCCTCCTACAATGAGCAGTTCTTC
CASSPLAASYNEQFF
>14|TRBJ1-5|medium-sized|-|TRBV7-8
TGTGCCAGCAGCTTAGCAGGGGTGGATCAGCCCCAGCATTTT
CASSLAGVDQPQHF
>17|TRBJ2-1|-|TRBD2|TRBV27
TGTGCCAGCAGTCCGGGACTAGCGGGAGTCACCTACAATGAGCAGTTCTTC
CASSPGLAGVTYNEQFF
>15|TRBJ1-2|-|-|TRBV6-1
TGTGCCAGCAGTGTAGGGGGGGGTTTGGGCTATGGCTACACCTTC
CASSVGGGLGYGYTF
>17|TRBJ2-7|few|TRBD1|TRBV7-9
TGTGCCAGCAGCTTATGGCCCTCCGACAGGGGCGGCTACGAGCAGTACTTC
CASSLWPSDRGGYEQYF
>16|TRBJ2-1|-|TRBD2|TRBV2
TGTGCCAGCAGAAGACCGCGGGGGTCCACCTACAATGAGCAGTTCTTC
CASRRPRGSTYNEQFF
>17|TRBJ1-4|-|TRBD1|TRBV4-1
TGCGCCAGCAGCCAAGTTGGGGGACAGAGGACGGATGAAAAACTGTTTTTT
CASSQVGGQRTDEKLFF
>16|TRBJ1-3|few|TRBD1|TRBV7-2
TGTGCCAGCAGCAGAGTGGGACAGGGATATGGAAACACCATATATTTT
CASSRVGQGYGNTIYF
>14|TRBJ2-7|-|-|TRBV15
TGTGCCACCAGCAGAGTAAGGCGGACCTACGAGCAGTACTTC
CATSRVRRTYEQYF